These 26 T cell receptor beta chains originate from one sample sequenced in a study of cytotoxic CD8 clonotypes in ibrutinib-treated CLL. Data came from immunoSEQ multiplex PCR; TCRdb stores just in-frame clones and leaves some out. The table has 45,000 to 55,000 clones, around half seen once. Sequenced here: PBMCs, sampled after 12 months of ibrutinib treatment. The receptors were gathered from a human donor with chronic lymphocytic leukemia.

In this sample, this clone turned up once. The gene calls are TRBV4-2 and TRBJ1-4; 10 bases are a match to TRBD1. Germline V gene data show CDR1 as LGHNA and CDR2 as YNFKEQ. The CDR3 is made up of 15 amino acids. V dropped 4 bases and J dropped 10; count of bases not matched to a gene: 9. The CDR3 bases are TGTGCCAGCAGCCCCCCCGGGACAGGGGAGCGAAAACTGTTTTTT. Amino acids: CASSPPGTGERKLFF.

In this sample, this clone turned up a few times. CDR3 DNA: TGCGCCAGCAGCCAAGATCGGGGCCCCGGGGAGCTGTTTTTT. This codes for CASSQDRGPGELFF. The rearrangement links TRBV4-1 to TRBJ2-2; D possibly uses TRBD1 or TRBD2 (5 bases each). The CDR3 sequence is 14 residues long. V lost 0 bases and J lost 6, with 8 bases in between. The germline gives CDR1 MGHRA, CDR2 YSYEKL.

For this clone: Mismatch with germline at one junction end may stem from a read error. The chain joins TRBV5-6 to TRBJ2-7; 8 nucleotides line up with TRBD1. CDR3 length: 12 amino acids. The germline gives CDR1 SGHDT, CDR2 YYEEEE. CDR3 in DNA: TGTGCCAGCAGCACCAGGACCGGGACAGGCTCCTTC. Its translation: CASSTRTGTGSF.

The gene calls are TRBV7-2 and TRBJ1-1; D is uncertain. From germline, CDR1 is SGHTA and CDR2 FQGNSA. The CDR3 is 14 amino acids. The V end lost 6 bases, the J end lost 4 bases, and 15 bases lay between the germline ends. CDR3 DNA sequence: TGTGCCAGCAGGCACTCGCGACGGACCACTGAAGCTTTCTTT. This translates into CASRHSRRTTEAFF.

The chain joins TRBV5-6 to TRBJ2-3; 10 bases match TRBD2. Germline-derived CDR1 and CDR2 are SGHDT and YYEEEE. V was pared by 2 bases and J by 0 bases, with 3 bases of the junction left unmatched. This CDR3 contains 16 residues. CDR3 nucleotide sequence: TGTGCCAGCAGCTTACGACTAGCGGGTAGCACAGATACGCAGTATTTT. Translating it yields CASSLRLAGSTDTQYF.

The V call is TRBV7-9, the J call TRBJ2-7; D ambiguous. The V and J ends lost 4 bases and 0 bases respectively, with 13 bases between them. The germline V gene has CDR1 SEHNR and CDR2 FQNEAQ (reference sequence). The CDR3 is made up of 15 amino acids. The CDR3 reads CASSSLTTRSYEQYF. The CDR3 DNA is TGTGCCAGCAGCTCACTTACGACACGCTCCTACGAGCAGTACTTC.

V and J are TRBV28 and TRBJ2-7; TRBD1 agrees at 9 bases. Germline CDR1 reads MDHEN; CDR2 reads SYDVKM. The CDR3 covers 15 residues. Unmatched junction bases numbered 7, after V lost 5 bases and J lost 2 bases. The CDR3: CASSAGDRVTYEQYF. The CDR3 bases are TGTGCCAGCAGTGCCGGGGACAGGGTAACCTACGAGCAGTACTTC.

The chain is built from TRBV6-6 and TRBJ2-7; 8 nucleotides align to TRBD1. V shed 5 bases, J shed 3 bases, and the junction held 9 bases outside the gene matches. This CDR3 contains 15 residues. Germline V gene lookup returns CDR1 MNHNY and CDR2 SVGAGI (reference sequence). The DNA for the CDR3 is TGTGCCAGCAGTGGGTCGGGACAGGACTTCTACGAGCAGTACTTC. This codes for CASSGSGQDFYEQYF.

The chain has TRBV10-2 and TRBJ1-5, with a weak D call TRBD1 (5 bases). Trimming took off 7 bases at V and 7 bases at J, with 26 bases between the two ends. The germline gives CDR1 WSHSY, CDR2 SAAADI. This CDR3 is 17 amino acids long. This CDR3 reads CASTPGGTQRVGQPQHF. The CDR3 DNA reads TGCGCCAGCACCCCCGGAGGGACCCAAAGAGTAGGGCAGCCCCAGCATTTT.

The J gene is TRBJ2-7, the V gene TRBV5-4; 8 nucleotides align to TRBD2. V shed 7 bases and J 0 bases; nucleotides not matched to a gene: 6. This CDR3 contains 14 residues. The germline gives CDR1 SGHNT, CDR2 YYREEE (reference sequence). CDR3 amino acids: CASGAGGDSYEQYF. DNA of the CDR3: TGTGCCAGCGGAGCCGGGGGGGACTCCTACGAGCAGTACTTC.

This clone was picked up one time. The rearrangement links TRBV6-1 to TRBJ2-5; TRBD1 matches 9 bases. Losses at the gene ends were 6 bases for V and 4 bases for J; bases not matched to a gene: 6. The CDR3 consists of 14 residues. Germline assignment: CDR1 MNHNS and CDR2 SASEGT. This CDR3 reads CASRYRGRGETQYF. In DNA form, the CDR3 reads TGTGCCAGCAGATACAGGGGGCGAGGAGAGACCCAGTACTTC.

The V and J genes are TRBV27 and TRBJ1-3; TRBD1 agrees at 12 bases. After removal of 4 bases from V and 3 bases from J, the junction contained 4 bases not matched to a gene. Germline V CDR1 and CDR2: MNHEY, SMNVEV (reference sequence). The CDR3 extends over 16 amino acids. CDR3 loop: CASSSGTGGLGNTIYF. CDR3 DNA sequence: TGTGCCAGCAGTTCCGGGACAGGGGGCCTTGGAAACACCATATATTTT.

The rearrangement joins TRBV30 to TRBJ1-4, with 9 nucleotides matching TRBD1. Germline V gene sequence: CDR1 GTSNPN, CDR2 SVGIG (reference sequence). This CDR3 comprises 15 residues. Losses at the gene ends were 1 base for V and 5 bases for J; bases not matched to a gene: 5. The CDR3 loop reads CAWSGPTGGNEKLFF. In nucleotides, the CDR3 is TGTGCCTGGAGTGGCCCGACAGGGGGGAATGAAAAACTGTTTTTT.

The CDR3 DNA reads TGTGCCATCAACCCCAATAGCGGGAGCTCCTACAATGAGCAGTTCTTC. Translated, it gives CAINPNSGSSYNEQFF. The V and J genes are TRBV28 and TRBJ2-1; 9 nucleotides align to TRBD2. CDR1 is MDHEN, CDR2 SYDVKM, per germline. With V trimmed by 10 bases and J by 0 bases, 10 bases remained unmatched. The CDR3 spans 16 residues.

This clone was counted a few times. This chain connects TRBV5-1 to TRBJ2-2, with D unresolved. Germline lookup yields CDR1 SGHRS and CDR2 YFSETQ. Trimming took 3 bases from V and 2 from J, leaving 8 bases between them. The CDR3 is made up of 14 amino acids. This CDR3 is CASSYDSNTGELFF. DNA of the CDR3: TGCGCCAGCAGCTATGACTCAAACACCGGGGAGCTGTTTTTT.

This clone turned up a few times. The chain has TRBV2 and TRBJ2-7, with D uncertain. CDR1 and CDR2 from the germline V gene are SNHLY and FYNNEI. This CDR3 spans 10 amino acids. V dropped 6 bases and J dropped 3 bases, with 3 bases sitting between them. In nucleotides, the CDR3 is TGTGCCAGCAGGCGCTACGAGCAGTACTTC. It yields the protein CASRRYEQYF.

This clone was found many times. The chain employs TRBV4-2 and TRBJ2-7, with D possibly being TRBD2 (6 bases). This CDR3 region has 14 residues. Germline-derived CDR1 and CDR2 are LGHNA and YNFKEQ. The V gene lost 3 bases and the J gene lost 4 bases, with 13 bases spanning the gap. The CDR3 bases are TGTGCCAGCAGCCAGAGCAGGGACTCGTACGAGCAGTACTTC. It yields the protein CASSQSRDSYEQYF.

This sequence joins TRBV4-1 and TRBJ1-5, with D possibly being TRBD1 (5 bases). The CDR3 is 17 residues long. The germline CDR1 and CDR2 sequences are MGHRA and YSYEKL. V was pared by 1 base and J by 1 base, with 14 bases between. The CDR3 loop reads CASSQGRTGGSNQPQHF. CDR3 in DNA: TGCGCCAGCAGCCAAGGTAGGACGGGGGGGAGCAATCAGCCCCAGCATTTT.

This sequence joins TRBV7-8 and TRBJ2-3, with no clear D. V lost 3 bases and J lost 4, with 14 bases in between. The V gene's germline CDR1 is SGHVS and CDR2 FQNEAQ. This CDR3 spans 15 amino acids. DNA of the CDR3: TGTGCCAGCAGCTTGGGCTTTCGCGAGGCAGATACGCAGTATTTT. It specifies CASSLGFREADTQYF.

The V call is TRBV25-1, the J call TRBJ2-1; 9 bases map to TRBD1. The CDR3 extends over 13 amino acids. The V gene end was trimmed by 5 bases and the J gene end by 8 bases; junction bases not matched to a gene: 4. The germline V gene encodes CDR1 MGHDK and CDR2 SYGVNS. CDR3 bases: TGTGCCAGCAGTCGGACAGGGGTTCATGAGCAGTTCTTC. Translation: CASSRTGVHEQFF.

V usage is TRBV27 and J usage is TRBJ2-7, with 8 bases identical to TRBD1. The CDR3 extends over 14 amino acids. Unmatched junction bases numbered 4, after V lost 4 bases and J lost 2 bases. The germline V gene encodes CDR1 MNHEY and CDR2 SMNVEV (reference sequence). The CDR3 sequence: CASSSLQGAYEQYF. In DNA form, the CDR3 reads TGTGCCAGCAGTTCCCTACAGGGGGCCTACGAGCAGTACTTC.

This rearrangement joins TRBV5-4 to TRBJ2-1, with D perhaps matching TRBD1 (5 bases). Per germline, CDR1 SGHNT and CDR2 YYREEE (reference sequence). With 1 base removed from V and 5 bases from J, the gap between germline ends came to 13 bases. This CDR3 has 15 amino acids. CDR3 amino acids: CASSLIAGSNNEQFF. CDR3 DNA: TGTGCCAGCAGCTTGATCGCAGGGTCGAACAATGAGCAGTTCTTC. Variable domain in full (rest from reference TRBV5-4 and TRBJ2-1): ETGVTQSPTHLIKTRGQQVTLRCSSQSGHNTVSWYQQALGQGPQFIFQYYREEENGRGNFPPRFSGLQFPNYSSELNVNALELDDSALYLCASSLIAGSNNEQFFGPGTRLTVL.

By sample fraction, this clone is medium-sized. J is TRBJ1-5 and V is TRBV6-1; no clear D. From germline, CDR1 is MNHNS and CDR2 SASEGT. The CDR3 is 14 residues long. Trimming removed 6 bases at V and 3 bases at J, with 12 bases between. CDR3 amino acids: CASSSLLDNQPQHF. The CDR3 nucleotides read TGTGCCAGCAGCTCTTTATTGGACAATCAGCCCCAGCATTTT.

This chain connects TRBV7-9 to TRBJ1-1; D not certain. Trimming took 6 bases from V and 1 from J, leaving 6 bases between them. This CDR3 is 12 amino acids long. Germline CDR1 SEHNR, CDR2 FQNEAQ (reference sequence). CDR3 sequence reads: CASRPENTEAFF. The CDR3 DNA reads TGTGCCAGCAGACCAGAGAACACTGAAGCTTTCTTT.

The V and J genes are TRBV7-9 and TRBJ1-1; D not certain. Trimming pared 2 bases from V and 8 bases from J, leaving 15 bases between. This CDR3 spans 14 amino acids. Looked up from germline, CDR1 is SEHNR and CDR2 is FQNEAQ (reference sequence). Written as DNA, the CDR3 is TGTGCCAGCAGCTTAATAAGGGAGGGCTTGGAAGCTTTCTTT. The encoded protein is CASSLIREGLEAFF.

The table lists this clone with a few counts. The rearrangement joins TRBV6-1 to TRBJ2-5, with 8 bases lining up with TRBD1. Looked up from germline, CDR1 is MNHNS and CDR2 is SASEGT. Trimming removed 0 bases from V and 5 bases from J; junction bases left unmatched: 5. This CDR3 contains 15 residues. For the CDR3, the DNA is TGTGCCAGCAGTGAAGCAGCCAGGGGGCGTGAGACCCAGTACTTC. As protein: CASSEAARGRETQYF.